Here is one TCR beta chain with its context. Its specificity is unknown. The data derive from a study of neoadjuvant anti-PD-1 for oral cavity cancer. Per germline, CDR1 SGHTA and CDR2 FQGNSA. The V and J ends lost 1 base and 4 bases, in that order; junction bases with no gene match: 6. The CDR3 has 15 residues. General study points: PBMC Gini-index clonality exceeded responders' in non-responders post-nivolumab.

Most PBMC samples had roughly 0.5 ug input DNA in six replicates. Generated by immunoSEQ multiplex PCR, the TCRdb table keeps only in-frame clones and is missing some. The sample comprises about 15,000 clones, roughly three quarters of which are singletons, and around 3% rests with the top ten. The chain recombines TRBV7-2 with TRBJ2-5; 7 bases are a match to TRBD1. The material sequenced was PBMCs, taken before nivolumab (anti-PD-1) treatment. The TCR was taken from a person aged 35-79 years with oral cavity squamous cell carcinoma. As DNA, the CDR3 is TGTGCCAGCAGCTTAGGAGGGGGCAGCTCAGAGACCCAGTACTTC. Translation gives CASSLGGGSSETQYF.